Sequencing of this TCR beta chain was carried out in a study of shared clonotypes between healthy human individuals. Study outcomes and limitations: When naive CD4 clonotypes were compared across four donors, 5% to 5.5% were shared.

V lost 2 bases, J lost 3 bases, and 10 bases lay in between. Germline lookup yields CDR1 SGHRS and CDR2 YFSETQ. CDR3 length equals 14 residues. A remark on this clone: Its target is not known.

Several immunoSEQ plates received, in even portions, the genomic DNA of each subset. Data came from immunoSEQ multiplex PCR; TCRdb stores just in-frame clones and leaves some out. Among approximately 2.5 million clones listed, around nine tenths were seen once. This receptor was identified in a man younger than 35 in good health. Input material: naive CD4+ T cells sorted from blood. Sample subset: CD45RA+ positively selected. The rearrangement links TRBV5-1 to TRBJ2-3; D not certain. The CDR3 sequence: CASSFYGMTDTQYF. The CDR3 DNA reads TGCGCCAGCAGCTTTTATGGAATGACAGATACGCAGTATTTT.